The clone carrying this TCR beta chain was counted once. Its specificity is not known. This specimen comes from a study of cytomegalovirus exposure and HLA in healthy donors. General observations from the study: Later on, a genetic analysis was performed. It linked a missense variant in DCLRE1C with V- and J-gene trimming of TCR beta. Cytomegalovirus status was reportedly diagnosed by the classifier with high specificity and sensitivity.

The PCR used 60 Vbeta and 13 Jbeta primers. Some clones are missing from TCRdb's copy, which holds only in-frame ones; the method was immunoSEQ multiplex PCR. In the table there are roughly 130,000 clones, 80% of which are singletons. The CDR3 is 13 residues long. Germline V gene lookup returns CDR1 SNHLY and CDR2 FYNNEI. The chain couples TRBV2 to TRBJ2-5, with 7 bases matching TRBD1. The J call may not be correct, given that the DNA end is closer to TRBJ2-7. This clonotype was sampled from a man younger than 45 in good health and CMV-seronegative. Sequenced material: PBMCs. CDR3 nucleotides: TGTGCCAGCAGTAAGGACAGGTCCTACGAGCAGTACTTC. Translation gives CASSKDRSYEQYF.